This T cell receptor beta chain was recovered during a study of blood T cell repertoires in COVID-19 (dated by TCRdb to the early 2020s). As for the study more broadly: Collaborator samples came from the United States, Italy and Spain and covered acute and convalescent phases of COVID-19. Where available, HLA class I and class II types were obtained from metadata supplied by the sample provider rather than from assay-based typing. The prospective study material was composed of cDNA or gDNA derived from T cells, B-cell-depleted T cells, or PBMCs. Nearly every sample came with metadata listing a de-identified subject ID, COVID-19 status, age in years and sex. The samples were drawn from two sources: the first 160 participants of the ongoing ImmuneRACE study, and some 1,300 subjects contributed by 6 global collaborators. The repertoires were released in a freely available public database meant as a resource for research on the immune response to SARS-CoV-2. Deeply sampled blood TCRbeta repertoires from subjects exposed to, actively infected with, or recovered from COVID-19 were included in the dataset.

Taken from the germline V gene, the CDR1 and CDR2 loops are SGHDN and FVKESK. V ends up 2 bases short and J 7 bases short, with an unmatched junction base count of 8. The CDR3 has 15 amino acids, counting the end cysteine and phenylalanine. Only the CDR3 region is kept as DNA, spanning 45 bases read in frame from base 1. The collaborating institutions used their own protocols to collect whole blood in K2EDTA tubes. For TCRbeta analysis, collaborators shipped samples as frozen whole blood, isolated PBMCs, or DNA extracted from either of those sample types. To note about this clone: Its binding antigen is unknown. No base qualities exist here, and no much larger clone lies one base off it.

TCRbeta CDR3 regions were amplified from genomic DNA by means of the immunoSEQ Assay, a bias-controlled multiplex PCR. Concerning the study's data processing: Within the assay, amplification of reference gene primers was used to estimate how many nucleated cells each sample contained. To quantify the absolute abundance of each unique TCRbeta CDR3 rearrangement, sequence reads were collapsed and filtered. For each sample, productive Simpson clonality was calculated by taking the square root of Simpson's diversity index across productive rearrangements. The table was pulled from immuneACCESS by TCRdb, which kept in-frame rearrangements only. Such tables lose some clones; where checked, under half of the loss comes from unresolved V genes, and the rest has no known cause. D and trimming come from the DNA, and the V and J calls and clone size come from that table. The sample table holds 95,000 to 120,000 clones, of which around 81% were seen once. 4% to 5% of the sample belongs to the ten largest clones.

Study-wide conclusions, independent of this receptor: The quantity of clinical and demographic metadata differed by source and by participant and was supplied without curation.

Sequenced material: peripheral blood. The receptor chain draws on TRBV14 and TRBJ1-2, with TRBD1 matching 9 junction bases. The source is a woman in her seventies with acute or convalescent COVID-19. The bases read TGTGCCAGCAGCCAACATAAACAGGGGGCGAGTGGCTACACCTTC. Its amino acids are CASSQHKQGASGYTF.